One and the same sample provided the 17 T cell receptor beta chains below, sequenced in a study of spatial heterogeneity in lung cancer. Each CDR3 protein is one row after TCRdb ran MiXCR on the 5' RACE reads. The sample holds 4,700 or so distinct CDR3 sequences, roughly 35% seen once. Time point indicated: sample taken at primary tumor resection. Unsorted whole RNA samples from tumor, nontumor lung or frozen PBMC were sequenced. The input for sequencing was PBMCs, taken at surgery. The receptors here all came from a male donor with early-stage non-small cell lung cancer.

In the case of this clonotype: For a library built for alpha chains, this beta chain is a stray read; little rests on its size. This chain joins TRBV19 and TRBJ2-7, with a possible D match to TRBD2 (6 bases). The V gene lost 5 bases and the J gene lost 5 bases, with 13 bases spanning the gap. CDR1 and CDR2 from the germline V gene are LNHDA and SQIVND (reference sequence). This CDR3 has 13 residues. The CDR3 sequence: CASSSEGLHEQYF. For the CDR3, the DNA is TGTGCCAGTAGTTCGGAGGGCCTCCACGAGCAGTACTTC.

About this clonotype itself: This beta chain is off target for a library built for alpha chains, so its abundance means little. The J gene is TRBJ2-1, the V gene TRBV7-2; tentatively, D is TRBD1 or TRBD2 (5 bases each). Germline assignment: CDR1 SGHTA and CDR2 FQGNSA. The CDR3 length is 13 residues. V lost 8 bases and J lost 8, with 16 bases in between. The CDR3 loop reads CASGTRLNDEQFF. Here the CDR3 DNA reads TGTGCCAGCGGGACCAGGCTCAACGATGAGCAGTTCTTC. The full variable domain, its missing parts supplied by reference TRBV7-2 and TRBJ2-1, is GAGVSQSPSNKVTEKGKDVELRCDPISGHTALYWYRQSLGQGLEFLIYFQGNSAPDKSGLPSDRFSAERTGGSVSTLTIQRTQQEDSAVYLCASGTRLNDEQFFGPGTRLTVL.

There are a few counts of this clonotype. Because this beta chain is a stray read in a library intended to capture alpha chains, its abundance should not be given much weight. The CDR3 region is CASSYLRGMNTEAFF. As DNA, the CDR3 is TGTGCCAGCAGCTATCTCAGGGGCATGAACACTGAAGCTTTCTTT. V is TRBV7-2 and J is TRBJ1-1, with D possibly TRBD1 on 6 matching bases. The V gene's germline CDR1 is SGHTA and CDR2 FQGNSA. The CDR3 is 15 amino acids. The germline V and J ends were trimmed by 4 bases and 0 bases, with 12 bases remaining between them. The whole variable domain, remainder taken from reference TRBV7-2 and TRBJ1-1, is GAGVSQSPSNKVTEKGKDVELRCDPISGHTALYWYRQSLGQGLEFLIYFQGNSAPDKSGLPSDRFSAERTGGSVSTLTIQRTQQEDSAVYLCASSYLRGMNTEAFFGQGTRLTVV.

With respect to this clonotype: This beta chain is an off-target read within a library intended for alpha chains, so its frequency means little. The CDR3 region has the DNA TGTGCCAGCTCACCACCGGGGACAGGGGACAACAATGAGCAGTTCTTC. It yields the protein CASSPPGTGDNNEQFF. V usage is TRBV18 and J usage is TRBJ2-1; 10 bases map to TRBD1. The ends lost 0 bases at V and 5 bases at J; junction bases unmatched: 4. CDR3 size: 16 residues. Germline values: CDR1 KGHSH, CDR2 LQKENI.

A remark on this clonotype: A library prepared for alpha chains yielded this beta chain as an off-target read; its size is of little meaning. This chain uses TRBV19 with TRBJ2-7, with D possibly being TRBD1 (6 bases). The CDR3 length is 14 residues. Trimming took off 7 bases at V and 2 bases at J, with 15 bases between the two ends. CDR1 is LNHDA, CDR2 SQIVND, per germline (reference sequence). The CDR3 nucleotides read TGTGCCAGTATGGAATCGGGACACCCCTACGAGCAGTACTTC. Translated, it gives CASMESGHPYEQYF. Variable domain in full (rest from reference TRBV19 and TRBJ2-7): DGGITQSPKYLFRKEGQNVTLSCEQNLNHDAMYWYRQDPGQGLRLIYYSQIVNDFQKGDIAEGYSVSREKKESFPLTVTSAQKNPTAFYLCASMESGHPYEQYFGPGTRLTVT.

Of note for this clonotype: Being off target in a library aimed at alpha chains, this beta chain has a size of little meaning. Here the CDR3 reads CAWRPASALTGELFF. In nucleotides, the CDR3 is TGTGCCTGGAGACCCGCTTCTGCTCTCACCGGGGAGCTGTTTTTT. This chain links TRBV30 with TRBJ2-2; D is unclear. Per germline, CDR1 GTSNPN and CDR2 SVGIG (reference sequence). The CDR3 is 15 residues long. V was shortened by 3 bases and J by 4 bases, with 15 bases between the two germline ends.

As concerns this clonotype: The library was prepared for alpha chains; this beta chain is a stray read, so its frequency means little. The rearrangement joins TRBV5-1 to TRBJ2-2; 10 bases fit TRBD1. The CDR3 has 15 residues. Trimming took 4 bases from V and 7 from J; bases not matched to a gene: 7. Per germline, CDR1 SGHRS and CDR2 YFSETQ. The CDR3 loop reads CASSLTGGDGGELFF. CDR3 nucleotide sequence: TGCGCCAGCAGCCTGACAGGGGGCGATGGCGGGGAGCTGTTTTTT.

Note on this clonotype: As an off-target read in a library built for alpha chains, this beta chain has a frequency of little significance. The chain carries TRBV20-1 and TRBJ2-7, with TRBD2 matching over 14 bases. Germline V lookup: CDR1 DFQATT, CDR2 SNEGSKA (reference sequence). This CDR3 has 15 residues. After removal of 4 bases from V and 6 bases from J, the junction contained 8 bases not matched to a gene. The CDR3 loop is CSATPGTSGRSEQYF. DNA for the CDR3: TGCAGTGCTACGCCCGGGACTAGCGGGAGAAGCGAGCAGTACTTC.

This clonotype has only a few counts. This beta chain is a stray read from a library made for alpha chains; its abundance is not meaningful. This chain uses TRBV5-1 with TRBJ2-5; TRBD2 aligns across 10 bases. Germline V gene data show CDR1 as SGHRS and CDR2 as YFSETQ. CDR3 length equals 15 residues. With 0 bases clipped from V and 3 bases from J, the junction kept 2 bases outside the gene matches. As DNA, the CDR3 is TGCGCCAGCAGCTTGGGTCTAGCGGGAGAAGAGACCCAGTACTTC. This encodes CASSLGLAGEETQYF.

For this clonotype: This beta chain came through as a stray read in a library set up for alpha chains, and its size says little. V is TRBV14 and J is TRBJ2-1; no clear D gene. CDR1 is SGHDN and CDR2 is FVKESK in the germline V gene. The CDR3 has 14 amino acids. Trimming left V 3 bases short and J 0 bases short, with 6 bases between. CDR3 loop: CASSQASSYNEQFF. Written as DNA, the CDR3 is TGTGCCAGCAGCCAGGCCAGCTCCTACAATGAGCAGTTCTTC.

Of note for this clonotype: This beta chain appears as a stray read in a library generated for alpha chains; its size is not informative. The chain uses TRBV10-3 and TRBJ2-5, with no clear D. The germline V gene has CDR1 ENHRY and CDR2 SYGVKD. The CDR3 totals 12 residues. The V end was cut by 3 bases, the J end by 3 bases, with 5 bases between. The CDR3 here is CAISDFKETQYF. The CDR3 DNA reads TGTGCCATCAGTGATTTTAAAGAGACCCAGTACTTC.

This clonotype was observed a few times. Little can be read into the size of this beta chain, an off-target read in a library designed for alpha chains. The J gene is TRBJ2-7, the V gene TRBV7-2, with unresolved D. CDR3 length: 13 amino acids. Germline CDR1 reads SGHTA; CDR2 reads FQGNSA. V gave up 2 bases and J gave up 5 bases, with 10 bases separating them. This chain's CDR3 is CASSLTLDHEQYF. The CDR3 DNA reads as TGTGCCAGCAGCTTAACCCTGGACCACGAGCAGTACTTC.

This clonotype is medium-sized by share. In a library made to pick up alpha chains, this beta chain is a stray read with a size that means little. The chain recombines TRBV29-1 with TRBJ2-1; 8 bases are a match to TRBD2. CDR1 and CDR2 (germline): SQVTM, ANQGSEA. V gave up 5 bases and J gave up 2 bases; unmatched junction bases: 8. The CDR3 has 15 residues. CDR3 DNA: TGCAGCGTTTCCAGAGCGGGGGTACCCTACAATGAGCAGTTCTTC. This sequence encodes CSVSRAGVPYNEQFF.

To note about this clonotype: This beta chain is off target for a library built for alpha chains, so its abundance means little. The CDR3 is CASSTFYEQYF. CDR3 in DNA: TGTGCCAGCAGTACTTTCTACGAGCAGTACTTC. The J gene is TRBJ2-7, the V gene TRBV28; D remains ambiguous. The CDR3 loop spans 11 amino acids. The germline gives CDR1 MDHEN, CDR2 SYDVKM. V lost 5 bases, J lost 3 bases, and 5 bases lay in between.

About this clonotype: This beta chain is a stray read from a library made for alpha chains; its abundance is not meaningful. The genes are TRBV5-1 and TRBJ2-1; 7 bases match TRBD2. The CDR3 covers 15 residues. Germline V CDR1 and CDR2: SGHRS, YFSETQ. V lost 0 bases, J lost 0 bases, and 0 bases stayed unmatched. The CDR3 region is CASSLGGSSYNEQFF. DNA of the CDR3: TGCGCCAGCAGCTTGGGCGGGAGCTCCTACAATGAGCAGTTCTTC.

On this clonotype: As an off-target read in a library built for alpha chains, this beta chain has a frequency of little significance. The chain has TRBV7-9 and TRBJ2-3, with D hard to call. Germline V CDR1 and CDR2: SEHNR, FQNEAQ (reference sequence). This CDR3 is 11 amino acids long. V was cut by 6 bases and J by 6 bases, with 7 bases left in between. CDR3: CASSESDTQYF. The CDR3 DNA is TGTGCCAGCAGTGAGTCCGATACGCAGTATTTT.

Points on this clonotype: Because this beta chain is a stray read in a library intended to capture alpha chains, its abundance should not be given much weight. This sequence joins TRBV28 and TRBJ2-7; 10 nucleotides match TRBD2. From germline, CDR1 is MDHEN and CDR2 SYDVKM. Unmatched junction bases numbered 4, after V lost 5 bases and J lost 0 bases. This CDR3 has 15 residues. This CDR3 reads CASSPTSGASYEQYF. The CDR3 DNA is TGTGCCAGCAGTCCTACTAGCGGGGCCTCCTACGAGCAGTACTTC.